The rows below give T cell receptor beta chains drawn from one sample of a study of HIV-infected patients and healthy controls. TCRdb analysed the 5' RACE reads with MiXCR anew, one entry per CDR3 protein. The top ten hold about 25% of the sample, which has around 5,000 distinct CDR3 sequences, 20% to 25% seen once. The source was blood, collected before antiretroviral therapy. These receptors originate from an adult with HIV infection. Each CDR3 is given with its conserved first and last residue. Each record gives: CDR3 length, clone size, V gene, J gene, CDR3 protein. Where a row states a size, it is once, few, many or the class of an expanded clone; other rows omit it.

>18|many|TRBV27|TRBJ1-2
CASSSHHPGQGANYGYTF
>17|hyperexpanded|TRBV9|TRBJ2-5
CASSARRGGPVSETQYF
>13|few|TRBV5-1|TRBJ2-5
CASSRAGEETQYF
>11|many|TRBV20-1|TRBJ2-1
CSAKTSGEQFF
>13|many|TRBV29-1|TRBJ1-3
CSAERQDGNTIYF
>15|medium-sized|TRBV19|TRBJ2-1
CASSIEGGDYNEQFF
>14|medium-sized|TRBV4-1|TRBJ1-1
CASSPGTRGTEAFF
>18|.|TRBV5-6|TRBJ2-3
CASSLPLTTGLSTDTQYF
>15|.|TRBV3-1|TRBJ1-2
CASSHDGTPYYGYTF
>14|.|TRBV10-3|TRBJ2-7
CAIRRGPTDIEQYF
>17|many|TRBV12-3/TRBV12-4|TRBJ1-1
CASSLGLGTGPNTEAFF
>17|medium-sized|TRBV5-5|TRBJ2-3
CASSLDPGGFATDTQYF
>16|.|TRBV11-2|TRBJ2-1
CASSRPGQGAYNEQFF
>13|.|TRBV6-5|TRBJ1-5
CASSSHGAHPQHF
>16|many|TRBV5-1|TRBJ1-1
CASSARQGGVNTEAFF
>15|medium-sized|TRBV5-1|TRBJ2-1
CASSPLGQWDNEQFF
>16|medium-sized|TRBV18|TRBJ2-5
CASSPRLAGMQETQYF
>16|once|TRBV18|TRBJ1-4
CASSRDRATKGEKLFF
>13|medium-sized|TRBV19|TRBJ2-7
CASSLIGGYEQYF
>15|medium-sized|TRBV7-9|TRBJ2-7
CASSAPSGTADEQYF
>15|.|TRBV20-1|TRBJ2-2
CSARDKLESTGELFF
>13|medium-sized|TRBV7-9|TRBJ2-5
CASSSRQGGTQYF
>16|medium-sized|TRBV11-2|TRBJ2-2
CASSPTSRGPSGELFF
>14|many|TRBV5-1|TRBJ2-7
CASREGGRDYEQYF
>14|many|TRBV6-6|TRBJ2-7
CASTRDRGTHEQYF
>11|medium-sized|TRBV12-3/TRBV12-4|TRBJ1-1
CASGRAGEAFF
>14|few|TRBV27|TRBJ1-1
CASSLTSGFAEAFF
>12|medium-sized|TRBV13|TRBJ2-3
CASSLLESTQYF
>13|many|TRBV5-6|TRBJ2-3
CASLDRTHGTQYF
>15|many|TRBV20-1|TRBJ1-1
CSAGALDRAPTEAFF
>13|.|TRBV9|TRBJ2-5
CARSSGLVETQYF
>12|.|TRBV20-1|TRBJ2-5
CSSQGFSETQYF
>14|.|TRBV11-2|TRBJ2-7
CASSLGRGSYEQYF
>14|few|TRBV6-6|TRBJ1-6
CASSPASYNSPLHF
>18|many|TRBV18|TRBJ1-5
CASSPQQPGPDSNQPQHF
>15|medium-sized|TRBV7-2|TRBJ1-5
CASSSDGRSNQPQHF
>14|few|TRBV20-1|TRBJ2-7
CSASSLAGFGEQYF
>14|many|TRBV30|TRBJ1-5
CAWSVLTRGKPQHF
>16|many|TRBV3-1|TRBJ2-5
CASSPWTARDQETQYF
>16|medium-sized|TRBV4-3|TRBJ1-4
CASSQDSGQVNEKLFF
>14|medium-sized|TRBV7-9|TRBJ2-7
CASNTGTGTYEQYF
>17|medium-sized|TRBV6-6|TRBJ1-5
CASSYRGPGHGNQPQHF
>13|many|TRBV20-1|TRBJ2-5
CSARLLLQETQYF
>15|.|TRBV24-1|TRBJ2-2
CATSDLGRDTGELFF
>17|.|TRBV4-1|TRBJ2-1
CASSQGRLAGSYNEQFF
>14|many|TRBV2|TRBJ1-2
CASTEDRRNYGYTF
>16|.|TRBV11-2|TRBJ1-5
CASRLGGTASNQPKHF
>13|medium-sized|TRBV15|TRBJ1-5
CATSRDRLKPQHF